What follows is one T cell receptor beta chain and its context. Its target is unknown. The data derive from a study of T cell responses to AZD1222 COVID-19 vaccine. Study outcomes and limitations: A mostly white British donor set with more females was recruited, and clonal diversity was possibly underestimated. Spike-specific TCR breadth and depth were elevated following two AZD1222 doses. Just a handful of AZD1222 recipients tested seropositive at baseline. It was only after the peak T cell response that any repertoires were sampled.

The germline V gene encodes CDR1 LGHNA and CDR2 YNFKEQ. CDR3 length: 15 amino acids. J gave up 7 bases and V 0 bases, and 8 bases lay outside the gene matches. Produced via immunoSEQ multiplex PCR; TCRdb's table is partial and in-frame only. The sample lists approximately 140,000 clones, about 92% seen once, with around 0.9% in the top ten. The receptor was isolated from an adult in good health. V and J are TRBV4-2 and TRBJ2-7; 8 nucleotides align to TRBD2. Sequencing was performed on peripheral blood, taken on day 0 of MenACWY control vaccination. CDR3 loop: CASSQERLALREQYF. DNA of the CDR3: TGTGCCAGCAGCCAAGAAAGACTAGCGCTGCGGGAGCAGTACTTC.